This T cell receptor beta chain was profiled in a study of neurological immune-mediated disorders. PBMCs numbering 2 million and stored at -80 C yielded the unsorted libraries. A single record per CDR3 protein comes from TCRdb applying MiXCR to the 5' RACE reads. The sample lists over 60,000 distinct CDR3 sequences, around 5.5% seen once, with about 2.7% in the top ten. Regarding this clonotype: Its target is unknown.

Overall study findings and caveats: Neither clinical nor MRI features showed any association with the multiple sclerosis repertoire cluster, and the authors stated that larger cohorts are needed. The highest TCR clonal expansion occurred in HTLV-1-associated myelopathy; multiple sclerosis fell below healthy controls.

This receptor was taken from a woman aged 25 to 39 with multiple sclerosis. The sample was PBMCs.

DNA of the CDR3: TGTGCCATCAGTGGGGAGTCTAGAACAAACAATGAGCAGTTCTTC. Translated, it gives CAISGESRTNNEQFF. J is TRBJ2-1 and V is TRBV10-3; tentative D call: TRBD2 (5 bases). In germline, CDR1 is ENHRY, CDR2 SYGVKD. Trimming shortened V by 4 bases and J by 5 bases, and 15 bases separated the two germline ends. The CDR3 runs 15 residues.